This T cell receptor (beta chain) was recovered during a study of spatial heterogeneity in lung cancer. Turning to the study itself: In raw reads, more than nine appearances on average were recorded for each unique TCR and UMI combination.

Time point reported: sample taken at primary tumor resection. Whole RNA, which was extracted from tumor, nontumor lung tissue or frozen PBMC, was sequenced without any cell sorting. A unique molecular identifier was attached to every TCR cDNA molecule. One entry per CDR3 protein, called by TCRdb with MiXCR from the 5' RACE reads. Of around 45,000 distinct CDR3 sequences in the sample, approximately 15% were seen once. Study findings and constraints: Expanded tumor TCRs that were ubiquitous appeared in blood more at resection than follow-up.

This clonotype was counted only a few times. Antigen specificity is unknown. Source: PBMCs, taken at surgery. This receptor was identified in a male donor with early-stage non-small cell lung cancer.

The CDR3 DNA reads TGTGCCAGCAGCCTGGACAGGGGCGGCGAGCAGTACTTC. This sequence encodes CASSLDRGGEQYF. The chain is built from TRBV7-2 and TRBJ2-7; 9 bases agree with TRBD1. Trimming at V came to 5 bases and at J to 6 bases, leaving 5 bases not matched to a gene. The CDR3 contains 13 residues. Per the germline V gene, CDR1 is SGHTA and CDR2 is FQGNSA.